The clone carrying this TCR beta chain was seen many times. The antigen is not known. Time point of the sample: patch test 3, about 24 weeks after DPC sensitization. The treatment is: therapeutic diphenylcyclopropenone sensitization with weekly scalp DPC. The sample is drawn from a study of human T cells and chemical hapten exposure. Study-wide background: The study lasted around 5 months, and patients were dosed weekly with diphenylcyclopropenone on the scalp throughout. Whole-study findings and limits: Donors in the study had alopecia, meaning their immune response may differ from healthy people's. Significantly more large CDR3 similarity clusters were formed by expanded TCRs than by controls.

From the RACE reads, TCRdb called clonotypes with MiXCR, one entry per CDR3 protein. The table shows 80,000 to 100,000 distinct CDR3 sequences, with 11% occurring only once. Per germline, CDR1 GTSNPN and CDR2 SVGIG (reference sequence). This CDR3 spans 15 amino acids. V lost 4 bases to trimming and J lost 3 bases, with 15 bases between them. This TCR was sampled from a woman aged 25 to 39 with alopecia areata. Some clones in this sample may be carry-over from other donors' samples. This chain links TRBV30 with TRBJ2-2, with D tentatively TRBD1 (6 bases). The sample was whole blood, taken in connection with sensitization to the hapten diphenylcyclopropenone (DPC). The CDR3: CAWKAQGSDTGELFF. The CDR3 nucleotides are TGTGCCTGGAAGGCGCAGGGGTCGGACACCGGGGAGCTGTTTTTT.